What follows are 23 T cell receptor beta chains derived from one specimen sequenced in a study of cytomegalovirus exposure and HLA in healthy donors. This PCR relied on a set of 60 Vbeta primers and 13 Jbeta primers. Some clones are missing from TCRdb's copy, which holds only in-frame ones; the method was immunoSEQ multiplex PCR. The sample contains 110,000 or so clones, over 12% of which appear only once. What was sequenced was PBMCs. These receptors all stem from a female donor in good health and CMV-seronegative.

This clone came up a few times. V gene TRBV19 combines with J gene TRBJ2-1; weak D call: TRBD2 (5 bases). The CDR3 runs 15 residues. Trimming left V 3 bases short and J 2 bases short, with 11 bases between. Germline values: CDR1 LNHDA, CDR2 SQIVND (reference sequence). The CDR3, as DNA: TGTGCCAGTAGTATGGAGCGGCCTCCCTACAATGAGCAGTTCTTC. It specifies CASSMERPPYNEQFF.

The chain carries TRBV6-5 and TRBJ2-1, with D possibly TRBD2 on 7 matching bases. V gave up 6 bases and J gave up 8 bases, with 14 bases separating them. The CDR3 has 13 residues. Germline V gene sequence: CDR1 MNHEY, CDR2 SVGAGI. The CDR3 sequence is CASRQGGAYEQFF. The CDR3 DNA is TGTGCCAGCAGACAAGGGGGGGCTTATGAGCAGTTCTTC.

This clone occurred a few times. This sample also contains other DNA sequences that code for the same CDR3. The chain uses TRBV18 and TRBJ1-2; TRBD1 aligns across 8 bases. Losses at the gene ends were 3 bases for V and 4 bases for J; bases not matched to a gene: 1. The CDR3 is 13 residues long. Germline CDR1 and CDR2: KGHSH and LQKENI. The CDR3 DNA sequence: TGTGCCAGCTCACCGGACAGGGCCTATGGCTACACCTTC. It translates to CASSPDRAYGYTF.

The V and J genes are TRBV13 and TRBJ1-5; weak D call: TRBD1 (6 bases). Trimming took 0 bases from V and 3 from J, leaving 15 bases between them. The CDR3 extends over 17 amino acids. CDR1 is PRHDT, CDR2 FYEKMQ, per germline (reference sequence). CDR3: CASSLGGGRRNNQPQHF. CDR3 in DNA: TGTGCCAGCAGCTTAGGGGGGGGGCGCAGAAACAATCAGCCCCAGCATTTT.

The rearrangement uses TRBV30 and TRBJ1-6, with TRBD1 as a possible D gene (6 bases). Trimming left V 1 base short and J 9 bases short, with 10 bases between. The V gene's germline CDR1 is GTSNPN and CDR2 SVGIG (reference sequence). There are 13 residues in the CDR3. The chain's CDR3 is CAWSDREGSPLHF. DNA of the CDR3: TGTGCCTGGAGTGACAGGGAGGGTTCACCCCTCCACTTT.

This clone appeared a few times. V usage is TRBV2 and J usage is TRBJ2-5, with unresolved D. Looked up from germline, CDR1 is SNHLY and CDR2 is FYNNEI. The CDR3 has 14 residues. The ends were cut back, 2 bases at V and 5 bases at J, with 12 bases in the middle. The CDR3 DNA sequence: TGTGCCAGCAGTGAACCCCCGGTTTGGGAGACCCAGTACTTC. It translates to CASSEPPVWETQYF. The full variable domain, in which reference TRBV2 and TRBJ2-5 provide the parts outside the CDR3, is EPEVTQTPSHQVTQMGQEVILRCVPISNHLYFYWYRQILGQKVEFLVSFYNNEISEKSEIFDDQFSVERPDGSNFTLKIRSTKLEDSAMYFCASSEPPVWETQYFGPGTRLLVL.

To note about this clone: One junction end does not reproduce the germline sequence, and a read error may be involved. This chain's CDR3 is CASSLVAGGNQHQHF. Written as DNA, the CDR3 is TGCGCCAGCAGCTTGGTAGCAGGGGGCAATCAGCACCAGCATTTT. This sequence joins TRBV5-1 and TRBJ1-5; 8 nucleotides agree with TRBD1. This CDR3 region has 15 residues. From germline, CDR1 is SGHRS and CDR2 YFSETQ.

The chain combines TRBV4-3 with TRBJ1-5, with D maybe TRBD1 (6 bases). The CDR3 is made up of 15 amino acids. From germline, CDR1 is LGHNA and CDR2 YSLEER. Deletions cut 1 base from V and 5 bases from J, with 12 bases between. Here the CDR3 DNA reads TGCGCCAGCAGCCAAGTATACAGGGACGATCAGCCCCAGCATTTT. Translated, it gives CASSQVYRDDQPQHF.

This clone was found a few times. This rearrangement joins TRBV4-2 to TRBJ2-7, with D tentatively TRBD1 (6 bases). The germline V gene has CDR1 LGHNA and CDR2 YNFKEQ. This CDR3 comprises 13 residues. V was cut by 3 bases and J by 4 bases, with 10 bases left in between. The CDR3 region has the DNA TGTGCCAGCAGCCAGGGGACACCGTACGAGCAGTACTTC. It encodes CASSQGTPYEQYF.

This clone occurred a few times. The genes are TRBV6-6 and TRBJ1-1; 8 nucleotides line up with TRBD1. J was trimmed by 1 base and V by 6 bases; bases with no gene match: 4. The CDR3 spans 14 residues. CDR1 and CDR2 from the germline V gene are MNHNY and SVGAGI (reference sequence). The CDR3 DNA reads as TGTGCCAGCAGAGCCGACAGGGGGAACACTGAAGCTTTCTTT. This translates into CASRADRGNTEAFF.

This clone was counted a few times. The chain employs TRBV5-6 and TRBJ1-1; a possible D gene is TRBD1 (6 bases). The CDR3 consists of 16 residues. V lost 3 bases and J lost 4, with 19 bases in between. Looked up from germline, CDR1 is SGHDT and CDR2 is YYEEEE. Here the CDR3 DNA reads TGTGCCAGCAGCTCCGATGGGGGGGCCAGGTCCACTGAAGCTTTCTTT. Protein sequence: CASSSDGGARSTEAFF.

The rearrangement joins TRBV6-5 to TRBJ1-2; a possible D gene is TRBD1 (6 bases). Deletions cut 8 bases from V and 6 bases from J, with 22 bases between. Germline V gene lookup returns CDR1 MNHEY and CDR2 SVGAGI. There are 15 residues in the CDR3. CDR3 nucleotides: TGTGCCAGCCTGAGCCCCCGCAGGGGTAGAAATGGCTACACCTTC. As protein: CASLSPRRGRNGYTF.

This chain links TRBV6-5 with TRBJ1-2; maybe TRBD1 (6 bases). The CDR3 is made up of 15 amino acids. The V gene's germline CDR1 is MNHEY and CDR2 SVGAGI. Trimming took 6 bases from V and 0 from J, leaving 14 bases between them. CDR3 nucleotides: TGTGCCAGCAGCCCACAGGGTAGATCTAACTATGGCTACACCTTC. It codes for CASSPQGRSNYGYTF.

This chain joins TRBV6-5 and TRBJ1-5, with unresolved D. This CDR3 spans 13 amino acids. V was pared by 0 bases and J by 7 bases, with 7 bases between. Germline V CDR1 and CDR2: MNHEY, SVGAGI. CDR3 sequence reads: CASSYSTTQPQHF. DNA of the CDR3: TGTGCCAGCAGTTACTCGACAACCCAGCCCCAGCATTTT.

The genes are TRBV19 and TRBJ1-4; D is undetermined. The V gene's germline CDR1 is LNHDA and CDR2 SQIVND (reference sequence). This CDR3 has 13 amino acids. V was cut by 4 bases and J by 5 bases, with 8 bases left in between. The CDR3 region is CASSNTENEKLFF. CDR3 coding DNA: TGTGCCAGTAGTAATACAGAAAATGAAAAACTGTTTTTT.

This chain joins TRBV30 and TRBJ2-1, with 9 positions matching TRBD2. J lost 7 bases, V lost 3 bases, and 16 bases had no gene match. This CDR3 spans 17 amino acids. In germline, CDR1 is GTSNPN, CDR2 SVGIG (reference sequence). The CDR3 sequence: CAWSSISFRAGGNEQFF. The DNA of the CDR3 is TGTGCCTGGAGCTCTATCTCTTTTCGGGCGGGGGGGAATGAGCAGTTCTTC.

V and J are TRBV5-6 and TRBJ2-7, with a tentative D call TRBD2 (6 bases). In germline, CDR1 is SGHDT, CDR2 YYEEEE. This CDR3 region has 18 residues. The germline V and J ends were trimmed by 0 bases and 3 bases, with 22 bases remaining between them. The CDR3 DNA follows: TGTGCCAGCAGCTTGGGGGTGGCGGAGGGGCCAGTCTTCTACGAGCAGTACTTC. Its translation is CASSLGVAEGPVFYEQYF.

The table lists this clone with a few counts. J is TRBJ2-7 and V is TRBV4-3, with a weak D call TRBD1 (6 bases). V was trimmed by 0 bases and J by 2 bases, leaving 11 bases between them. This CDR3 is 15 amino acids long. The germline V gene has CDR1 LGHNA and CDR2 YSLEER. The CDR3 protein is CASSQDLGQPYEQYF. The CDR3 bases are TGCGCCAGCAGCCAAGATCTAGGACAGCCCTACGAGCAGTACTTC.

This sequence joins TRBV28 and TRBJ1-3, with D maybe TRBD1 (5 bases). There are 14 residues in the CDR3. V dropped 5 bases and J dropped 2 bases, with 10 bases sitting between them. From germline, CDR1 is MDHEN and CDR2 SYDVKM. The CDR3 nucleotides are TGTGCCAGCAGTGCCGGGACTCCTGGAAACACCATATATTTT. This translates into CASSAGTPGNTIYF.

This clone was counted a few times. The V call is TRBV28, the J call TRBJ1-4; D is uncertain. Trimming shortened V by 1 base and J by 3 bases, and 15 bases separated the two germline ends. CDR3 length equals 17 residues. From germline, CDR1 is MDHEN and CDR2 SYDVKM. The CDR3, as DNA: TGTGCCAGCAGTTTATACGCAGGCGTCCATGCTAATGAAAAACTGTTTTTT. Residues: CASSLYAGVHANEKLFF.

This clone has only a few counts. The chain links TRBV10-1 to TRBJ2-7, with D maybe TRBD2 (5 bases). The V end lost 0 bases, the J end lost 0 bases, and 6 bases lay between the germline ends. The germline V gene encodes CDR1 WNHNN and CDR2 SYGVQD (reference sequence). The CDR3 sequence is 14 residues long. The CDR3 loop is CASSESGSSYEQYF. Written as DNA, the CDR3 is TGCGCCAGCAGTGAGTCGGGGAGCTCCTACGAGCAGTACTTC.

CDR3 DNA: TGTGCCAGCAGCTTTCCAGGGACTAGGTCGGAGTTCTTC. Protein product: CASSFPGTRSEFF. The chain recombines TRBV7-2 with TRBJ2-1, with 8 bases lining up with TRBD2. Trimming at V came to 3 bases and at J to 14 bases, leaving 9 bases not matched to a gene. Germline V gene sequence: CDR1 SGHTA, CDR2 FQGNSA. CDR3 length equals 13 residues.

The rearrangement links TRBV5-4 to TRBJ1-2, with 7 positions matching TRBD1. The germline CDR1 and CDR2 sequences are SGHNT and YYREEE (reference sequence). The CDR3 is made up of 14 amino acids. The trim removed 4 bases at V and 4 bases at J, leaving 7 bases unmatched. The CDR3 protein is CASSLMGQIYGYTF. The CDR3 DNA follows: TGTGCCAGCAGCCTAATGGGACAGATCTATGGCTACACCTTC.